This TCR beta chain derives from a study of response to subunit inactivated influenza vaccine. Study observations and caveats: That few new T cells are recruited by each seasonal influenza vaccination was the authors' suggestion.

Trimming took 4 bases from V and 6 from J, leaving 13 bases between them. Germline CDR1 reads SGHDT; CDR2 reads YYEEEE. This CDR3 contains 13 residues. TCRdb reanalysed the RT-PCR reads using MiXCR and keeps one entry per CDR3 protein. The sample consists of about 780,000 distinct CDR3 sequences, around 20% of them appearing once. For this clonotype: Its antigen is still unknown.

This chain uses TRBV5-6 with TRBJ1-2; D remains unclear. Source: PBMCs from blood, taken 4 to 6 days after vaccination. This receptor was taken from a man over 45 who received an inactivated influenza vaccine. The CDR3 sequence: CASSTTAGDGYTF. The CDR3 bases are TGTGCCAGCAGCACCACGGCGGGAGATGGCTACACCTTC. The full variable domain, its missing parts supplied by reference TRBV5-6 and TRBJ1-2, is DAGVTQSPTHLIKTRGQQVTLRCSPKSGHDTVSWYQQALGQGPQFIFQYYEEEERQRGNFPDRFSGHQFPNYSSELNVNALLLGDSALYLCASSTTAGDGYTFGSGTRLTVV.